The 10 T cell receptor beta chains below all came from one sample that was sequenced in a study of blood T cells in healthy people across ages. A second PCR of roughly 7 to 11 cycles used a sample-barcoded 5' primer and a J-beta primer mix. TCRdb re-analysed the 5' RACE reads in MiXCR, keeping a single row per CDR3 protein. This table has fewer than 1,000,000 distinct CDR3 sequences, around 45% appearing once. Material for sequencing was blood. The receptor source for this set is an elderly man in good health.

This clonotype was counted a few times. The chain recombines TRBV5-1 with TRBJ2-6; D tentatively reads TRBD1 or TRBD2 (5 bases each). V lost 1 base and J 4 bases, leaving 18 bases between the germline ends. CDR3 size: 18 residues. Germline CDR1 reads SGHRS; CDR2 reads YFSETQ. DNA of the CDR3: TGCGCCAGCAGCTTGCGGAGAGGGGATTCTTCCGGGGCCAACGTCCTGACTTTC. Amino acid sequence: CASSLRRGDSSGANVLTF.

On this clonotype: At one end, the junction sequence differs from germline, possibly due to a read error. The chain is built from TRBV3-1 and TRBJ2-3; D is uncertain. The CDR3 contains 14 residues. CDR1 is LGHDT, CDR2 YNNKEL, per germline (reference sequence). CDR3 sequence reads: CANSPHRFGRTQYF. The CDR3 DNA reads as TGTGCCAACAGCCCCCATAGATTTGGACGTACGCAGTATTTT.

In this sample, this clonotype turned up a few times. V is TRBV29-1 and J is TRBJ1-4, with D unresolved. V was cut by 3 bases and J by 10 bases, with 9 bases left in between. Germline CDR1 reads SQVTM; CDR2 reads ANQGSEA. The CDR3 is 11 residues long. CDR3 in DNA: TGCAGCGTTGAGGGTCTCGGAAAACTGTTTTTT. Translating gives CSVEGLGKLFF.

The chain carries TRBV28 and TRBJ2-7; 9 nucleotides align to TRBD2. The J segment lost 3 bases and the V segment lost 2 bases, leaving 8 bases of the junction unmatched. Germline CDR1 and CDR2: MDHEN and SYDVKM. The CDR3 is made up of 16 amino acids. The CDR3 is CASSLSLAGKYYEQYF. CDR3 nucleotides: TGTGCCAGCAGTTTAAGCCTAGCGGGAAAATACTACGAGCAGTACTTC.

The V gene is TRBV5-1, the J gene TRBJ2-7; weak D call: TRBD2 (7 bases). Deletions cut 6 bases from V and 2 bases from J, with 18 bases between. CDR3 size: 15 residues. In germline, CDR1 is SGHRS, CDR2 YFSETQ. CDR3 in DNA: TGCGCCAGCAAACCATGGGGGGGCATTGCCTACGAGCAGTACTTC. This translates into CASKPWGGIAYEQYF.

Notes on this clonotype: At one end the junction does not follow the germline gene, possibly because of a read error. The rearrangement uses TRBV7-2 and TRBJ2-1, with D perhaps being TRBD1 or TRBD2 (5 bases each). The CDR3 loop spans 16 amino acids. CDR1 SGHTA and CDR2 FQGNSA come from the germline V gene. CDR3 DNA: TGTGCCTGCAGCTTAACTATTACTAGGGGATCGGATGAGCAGTTCTTC. Residues: CACSLTITRGSDEQFF. Filled out from reference TRBV7-2 and TRBJ2-1, the complete variable domain reads GAGVSQSPSNKVTEKGKDVELRCDPISGHTALYWYRQSLGQGLEFLIYFQGNSAPDKSGLPSDRFSAERTGGSVSTLTIQRTQQEDSAVYLCACSLTITRGSDEQFFGPGTRLTVL.

The V call is TRBV5-1, the J call TRBJ2-2; D perhaps matches TRBD1 (5 bases). Germline loops: CDR1 SGHRS, CDR2 YFSETQ. CDR3 length: 14 residues. Trimming shortened V by 4 bases and J by 7 bases, and 14 bases separated the two germline ends. CDR3 region: CASSVDGADGELFF. The CDR3 DNA is TGCGCCAGCAGCGTGGATGGGGCGGACGGGGAGCTGTTTTTT.

This clonotype came up a few times. The chain recombines TRBV6-6 with TRBJ2-7; no definite D call. Trimming took 4 bases from V and 5 from J, leaving 12 bases between them. CDR3 length: 13 amino acids. Germline CDR1 MNHNY, CDR2 SVGAGI (reference sequence). The chain's CDR3 is CASSSQVLNEQYF. For the CDR3, the DNA is TGTGCCAGCAGTTCTCAGGTCTTAAACGAGCAGTACTTC.

The chain joins TRBV24-1 to TRBJ2-1; D is perhaps TRBD1 (7 bases). The CDR3 spans 15 residues. Germline lookup yields CDR1 KGHDR and CDR2 SFDVKD. V was cut by 6 bases and J by 4 bases, with 15 bases left in between. The DNA for the CDR3 is TGTGCCACCAGTAAGGAGGGGGCTACGTACAATGAGCAGTTCTTC. Protein: CATSKEGATYNEQFF.

The chain uses TRBV20-1 and TRBJ2-7; D not certain. The better agreement between TRBJ2-5 and the DNA end casts doubt on the J call. The CDR3 is 11 residues long. Germline CDR1 reads DFQATT; CDR2 reads SNEGSKA (reference sequence). CDR3 residues: CSAPVLGTQYF. The CDR3 DNA reads TGCAGTGCTCCTGTACTTGGGACCCAGTACTTC.